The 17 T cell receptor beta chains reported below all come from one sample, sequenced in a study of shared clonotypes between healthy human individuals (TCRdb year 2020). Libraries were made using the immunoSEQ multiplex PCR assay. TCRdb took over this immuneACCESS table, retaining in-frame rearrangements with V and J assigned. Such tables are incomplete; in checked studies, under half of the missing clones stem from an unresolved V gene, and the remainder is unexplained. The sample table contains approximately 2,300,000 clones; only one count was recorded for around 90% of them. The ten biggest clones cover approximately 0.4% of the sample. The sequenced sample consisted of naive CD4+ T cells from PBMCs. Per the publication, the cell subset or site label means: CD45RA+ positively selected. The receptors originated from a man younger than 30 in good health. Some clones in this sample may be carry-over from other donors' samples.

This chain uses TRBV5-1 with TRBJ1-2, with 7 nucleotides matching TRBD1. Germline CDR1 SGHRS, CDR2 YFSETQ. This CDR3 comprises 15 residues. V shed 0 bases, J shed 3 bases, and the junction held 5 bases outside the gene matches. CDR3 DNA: TGCGCCAGCAGCTTGGTTGGACAGGAGGACTATGGCTACACCTTC. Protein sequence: CASSLVGQEDYGYTF. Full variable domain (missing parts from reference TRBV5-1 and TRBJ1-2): KAGVTQTPRYLIKTRGQQVTLSCSPISGHRSVSWYQQTPGQGLQFLFEYFSETQRNKGNFPGRFSGRQFSNSRSEMNVSTLELGDSALYLCASSLVGQEDYGYTFGSGTRLTVV.

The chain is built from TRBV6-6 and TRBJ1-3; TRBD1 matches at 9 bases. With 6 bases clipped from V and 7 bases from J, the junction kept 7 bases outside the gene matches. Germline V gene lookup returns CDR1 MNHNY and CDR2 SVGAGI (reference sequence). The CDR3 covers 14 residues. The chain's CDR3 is CASRRDRGRNTIYF. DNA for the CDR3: TGTGCCAGCAGGCGCGACAGGGGGAGGAACACCATATATTTT.

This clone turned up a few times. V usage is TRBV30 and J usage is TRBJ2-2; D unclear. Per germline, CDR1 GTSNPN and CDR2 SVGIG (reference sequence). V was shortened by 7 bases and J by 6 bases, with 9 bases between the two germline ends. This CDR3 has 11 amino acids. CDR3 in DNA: TGTGCCTCCCTACGGGCCGGGGAGCTGTTTTTT. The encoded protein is CASLRAGELFF.

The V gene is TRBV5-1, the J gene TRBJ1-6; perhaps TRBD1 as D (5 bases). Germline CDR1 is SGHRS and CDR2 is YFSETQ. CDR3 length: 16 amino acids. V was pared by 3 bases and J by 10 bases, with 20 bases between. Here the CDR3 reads CASSSGKEGKNSPLHF. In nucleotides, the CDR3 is TGCGCCAGCAGCTCCGGGAAGGAGGGGAAGAACTCACCCCTCCACTTT. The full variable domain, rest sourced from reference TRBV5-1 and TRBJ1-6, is KAGVTQTPRYLIKTRGQQVTLSCSPISGHRSVSWYQQTPGQGLQFLFEYFSETQRNKGNFPGRFSGRQFSNSRSEMNVSTLELGDSALYLCASSSGKEGKNSPLHFGNGTRLTVT.

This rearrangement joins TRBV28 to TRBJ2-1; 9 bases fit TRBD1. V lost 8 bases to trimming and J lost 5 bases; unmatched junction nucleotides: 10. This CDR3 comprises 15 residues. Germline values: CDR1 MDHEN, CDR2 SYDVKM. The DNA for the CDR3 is TGTGCCAGCCGATCATCCGGGACAGGGAACAATGAGCAGTTCTTC. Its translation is CASRSSGTGNNEQFF.

The DNA of the CDR3 is TGTGCCAGCATGGACAATAGGTCCAGGGACACCTTC. It yields the protein CASMDNRSRDTF. The genes are TRBV6-6 and TRBJ1-2, with D perhaps TRBD1 (5 bases). The CDR3 consists of 12 residues. Germline V gives CDR1 MNHNY, CDR2 SVGAGI (reference sequence). V lost 7 bases, J lost 12 bases, and 18 bases lay in between.

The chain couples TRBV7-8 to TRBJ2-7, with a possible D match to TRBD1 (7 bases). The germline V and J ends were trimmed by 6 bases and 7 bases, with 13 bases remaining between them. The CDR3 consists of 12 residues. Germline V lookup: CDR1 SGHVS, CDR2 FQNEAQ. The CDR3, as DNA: TGTGCCAGCAGGGAGGGGGCGGGTGAGCAGTACTTC. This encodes CASREGAGEQYF.

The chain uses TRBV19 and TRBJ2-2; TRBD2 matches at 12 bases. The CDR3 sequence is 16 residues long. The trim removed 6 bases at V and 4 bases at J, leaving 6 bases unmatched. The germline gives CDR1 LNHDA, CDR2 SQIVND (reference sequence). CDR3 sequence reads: CASRKASGRATGELFF. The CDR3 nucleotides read TGTGCCAGTAGGAAAGCTAGCGGGAGGGCCACCGGGGAGCTGTTTTTT.

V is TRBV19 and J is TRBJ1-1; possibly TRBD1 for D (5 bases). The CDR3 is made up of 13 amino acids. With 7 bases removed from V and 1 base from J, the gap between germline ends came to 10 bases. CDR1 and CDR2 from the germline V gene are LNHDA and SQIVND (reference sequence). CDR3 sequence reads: CASTQDRNTEAFF. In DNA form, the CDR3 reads TGTGCCAGTACCCAAGACAGGAACACTGAAGCTTTCTTT.

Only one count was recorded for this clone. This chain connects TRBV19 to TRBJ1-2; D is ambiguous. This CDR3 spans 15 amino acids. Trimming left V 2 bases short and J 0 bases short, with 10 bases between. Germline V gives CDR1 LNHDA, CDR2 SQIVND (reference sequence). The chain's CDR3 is CASSIRVSANYGYTF. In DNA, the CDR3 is TGTGCCAGTAGTATACGGGTATCAGCTAACTATGGCTACACCTTC.

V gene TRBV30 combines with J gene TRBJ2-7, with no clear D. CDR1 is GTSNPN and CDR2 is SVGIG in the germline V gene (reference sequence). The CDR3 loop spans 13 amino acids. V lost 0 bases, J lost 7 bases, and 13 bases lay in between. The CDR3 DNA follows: TGTGCCTGGAGTGTGTTTGGGGTGGGAGAGCAGTACTTC. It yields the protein CAWSVFGVGEQYF.

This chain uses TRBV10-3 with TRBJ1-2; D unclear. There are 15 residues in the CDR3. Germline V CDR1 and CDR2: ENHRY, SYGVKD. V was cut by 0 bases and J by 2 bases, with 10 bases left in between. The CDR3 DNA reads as TGTGCCATCAGTGAGTCGCCTACTCTCAACTATGGCTACACCTTC. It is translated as CAISESPTLNYGYTF.

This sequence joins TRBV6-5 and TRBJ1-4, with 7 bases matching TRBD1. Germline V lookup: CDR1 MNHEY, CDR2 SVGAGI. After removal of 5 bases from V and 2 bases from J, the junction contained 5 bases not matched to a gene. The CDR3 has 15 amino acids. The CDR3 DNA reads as TGTGCCAGCAGTCAGGGGGGGGCTACTAATGAAAAACTGTTTTTT. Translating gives CASSQGGATNEKLFF.

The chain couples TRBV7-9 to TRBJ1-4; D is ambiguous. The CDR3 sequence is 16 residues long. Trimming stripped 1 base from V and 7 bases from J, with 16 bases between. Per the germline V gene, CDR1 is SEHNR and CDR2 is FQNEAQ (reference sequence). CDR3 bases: TGTGCCAGCAGCTTAGTCTATATAAAATCCCGTGAAAAACTGTTTTTT. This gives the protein CASSLVYIKSREKLFF.

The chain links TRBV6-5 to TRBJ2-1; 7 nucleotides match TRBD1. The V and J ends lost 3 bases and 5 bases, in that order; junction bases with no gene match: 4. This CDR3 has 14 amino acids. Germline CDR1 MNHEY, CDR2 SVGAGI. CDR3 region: CASSYPGTDNEQFF. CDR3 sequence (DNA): TGTGCCAGCAGTTATCCCGGGACAGACAATGAGCAGTTCTTC.

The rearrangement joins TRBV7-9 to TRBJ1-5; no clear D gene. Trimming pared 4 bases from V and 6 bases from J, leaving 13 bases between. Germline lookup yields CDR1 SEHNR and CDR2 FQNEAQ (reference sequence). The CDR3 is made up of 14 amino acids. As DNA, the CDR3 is TGTGCCAGCAGCTCATCGCTGGGATTTCAGCCCCAGCATTTT. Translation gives CASSSSLGFQPQHF.

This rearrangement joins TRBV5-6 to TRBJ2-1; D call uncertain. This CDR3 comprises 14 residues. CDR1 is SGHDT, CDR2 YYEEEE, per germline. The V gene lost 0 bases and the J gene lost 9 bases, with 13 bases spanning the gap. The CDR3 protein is CASSLGGRVVEQFF. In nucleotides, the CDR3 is TGTGCCAGCAGCTTGGGAGGAAGGGTTGTTGAGCAGTTCTTC.